These 7 T cell receptor beta chains were sequenced from one sample in a study of T cell repertoires in cytomegalovirus infection. For these receptors, no antigen is known. TCRdb redid the calling of the reads with MiXCR, one entry per CDR3 protein. The data hold 680,000 or so distinct CDR3 sequences, with roughly a third observed a single time. Source: cultured PBMCs, taken from culture after CMV antigen stimulation. These TCRs come from a human donor in good health (CMV status not recorded). Some clones in this sample may be carry-over from other donors' samples.

This clonotype was found a few times. The V and J genes are TRBV7-9 and TRBJ2-5; the match to TRBD2 covers 8 bases. Trimming cost V 4 bases and J 5 bases; bases outside gene matches: 12. Germline CDR1 reads SEHNR; CDR2 reads FQNEAQ (reference sequence). This CDR3 has 16 residues. This chain's CDR3 is CASSSVGRGDRETQYF. CDR3 nucleotides: TGTGCCAGCAGCTCCGTCGGGCGGGGGGACCGGGAGACCCAGTACTTC.

The genes are TRBV20-1 and TRBJ2-3; D tentatively reads TRBD1 or TRBD2 (5 bases each). Germline CDR1 DFQATT, CDR2 SNEGSKA (reference sequence). The length of the CDR3 is 13 residues. Trimming took 4 bases from V and 4 from J, leaving 12 bases between them. DNA of the CDR3: TGCAGTGCTATCTTACGGGGCCCAGATACGCAGTATTTT. Protein: CSAILRGPDTQYF.

This clonotype was counted only a few times. This chain links TRBV10-2 with TRBJ2-2, with TRBD2 as a possible D gene (5 bases). The CDR3 has 16 residues. Germline lookup yields CDR1 WSHSY and CDR2 SAAADI. V was cut by 11 bases and J by 0 bases, with 19 bases left in between. The CDR3: CAAEAEPNSNTGELFF. The CDR3 region has the DNA TGCGCCGCGGAGGCGGAGCCGAATTCGAACACCGGGGAGCTGTTTTTT.

This clonotype was recorded a few times. The V call is TRBV7-8, the J call TRBJ1-3, with no clear D. V gave up 2 bases and J gave up 7 bases, with 9 bases separating them. Looked up from germline, CDR1 is SGHVS and CDR2 is FQNEAQ. This CDR3 is 13 amino acids long. The CDR3 loop is CASSLLEWNTIYF. CDR3 coding DNA: TGTGCCAGCAGCTTATTGGAGTGGAACACCATATATTTT.

This clonotype was recorded many times. The chain links TRBV7-9 to TRBJ2-1; possibly TRBD1 for D (5 bases). This CDR3 is built from 13 residues. Deletions cut 2 bases from V and 4 bases from J, with 6 bases between. Looked up from germline, CDR1 is SEHNR and CDR2 is FQNEAQ (reference sequence). CDR3 loop: CASSLTGYNEQFF. The CDR3 DNA is TGTGCCAGCAGCTTAACAGGATACAATGAGCAGTTCTTC.

This chain connects TRBV6-4 to TRBJ1-5; TRBD1 matches at 7 bases. This CDR3 region has 14 residues. J lost 5 bases, V lost 11 bases, and 12 bases had no gene match. CDR1 and CDR2 (germline): MRHNA, SNTAGT. DNA of the CDR3: TGTGCCGTCCGGTCGAAGACAGGGTATCAGCCCCAGCATTTT. Its protein product is CAVRSKTGYQPQHF.

The chain has TRBV5-1 and TRBJ2-4, with a tentative D call TRBD1 (5 bases). Trimming took 4 bases from V and 5 from J, leaving 13 bases between them. Germline-derived CDR1 and CDR2 are SGHRS and YFSETQ. This CDR3 is 14 amino acids long. The CDR3 nucleotides are TGCGCCAGCAGCACCCAGGGTAACCAAAACATTCAGTACTTC. Translating it yields CASSTQGNQNIQYF. Complete variable domain (other parts from reference TRBV5-1 and TRBJ2-4): KAGVTQTPRYLIKTRGQQVTLSCSPISGHRSVSWYQQTPGQGLQFLFEYFSETQRNKGNFPGRFSGRQFSNSRSEMNVSTLELGDSALYLCASSTQGNQNIQYFGAGTRLSVL.